Shown below are 22 T cell receptor beta chains from a single sample sequenced in a study of T cells expressing NK-cell markers (dated by TCRdb to the early 2020s). The library was built by means of 5' RACE. Sequencing was carried out with an Illumina HiSeq 2000. Reprocessed by TCRdb, the reads give a single entry per CDR3 protein sequence, without DNA. This sample's listing comprises 150,000 to 160,000 distinct CDR3 sequences. Roughly a third of the sample comes from the top ten. Sequenced: blood T cells: a sorted CD56 or NKG2C T cell subset, CD4+ or CD8+ T cells, or bulk PBMC T cells (not recorded which). Receptor source: a woman in her forties or fifties in good health. Donor details come from another sample of the same person, matched by shared clones.

V gene TRBV6-6 combines with J gene TRBJ2-3; TCRdb designates TRBD1, a call that cannot be tested without DNA. The CDR3 sequence is 14 residues long. Germline V CDR1 and CDR2: MNHNY, SVGAGI (reference sequence). CDR3 residues: CATSTGWGTDTQYF.

This rearrangement joins TRBV27 to TRBJ1-4. Germline CDR1 reads MNHEY; CDR2 reads SMNVEV (reference sequence). CDR3 length: 13 amino acids. The CDR3 region is CASSLSPYEKLFF.

This chain joins TRBV5-4 and TRBJ2-1; TCRdb proposes TRBD2, but this gene call is untestable without DNA. The CDR3 spans 15 residues. Germline V gives CDR1 SGHNT, CDR2 YYREEE (reference sequence). Here the CDR3 reads CASTDSGRARNEQFF.

The chain has TRBV7-8 and TRBJ2-5; TCRdb calls TRBD1, which cannot be checked without DNA. Germline-derived CDR1 and CDR2 are SGHVS and FQNEAQ. The CDR3 spans 15 residues. CDR3 loop: CASSLDVMGRETQYF.

V and J are TRBV30 and TRBJ1-4. The CDR3 consists of 13 residues. Germline V lookup: CDR1 GTSNPN, CDR2 SVGIG (reference sequence). The CDR3 reads CAWMDTGNEKLFF. Full variable domain (missing parts from reference TRBV30 and TRBJ1-4): SQTIHQWPATLVQPVGSPLSLECTVEGTSNPNLYWYRQAAGRGLQLLFYSVGIGQISSEVPQNLSASRPQDRQFILSSKKLLLSDSGFYLCAWMDTGNEKLFFGSGTQLSVL.

CDR3 loop: CASSYGTQGANTGELFF. The V call is TRBV6-5, the J call TRBJ2-2; TCRdb's D call, TRBD1, is unchecked because there is no DNA. Germline V lookup: CDR1 MNHEY, CDR2 SVGAGI. This CDR3 comprises 17 residues.

V usage is TRBV6-5 and J usage is TRBJ2-1; TCRdb designates TRBD2, a call that cannot be tested without DNA. CDR3 size: 14 residues. From germline, CDR1 is MNHEY and CDR2 SVGAGI. The CDR3 sequence: CASQPASGPRGQFF.

The chain carries TRBV5-6 and TRBJ1-1; TCRdb proposes TRBD1, but this gene call is untestable without DNA. Looked up from germline, CDR1 is SGHDT and CDR2 is YYEEEE. This CDR3 comprises 14 residues. This CDR3 is CASSYMTGATEAFF.

The V and J genes are TRBV7-9 and TRBJ2-7; no DNA is available, so the TRBD1 call from TCRdb remains unchecked. This CDR3 region has 14 residues. CDR1 SEHNR and CDR2 FQNEAQ come from the germline V gene (reference sequence). This CDR3 reads CASSTGQGGGEQYF.

The chain combines TRBV24-1 with TRBJ2-1; TCRdb gives TRBD2 as the D gene, but with no DNA this cannot be confirmed. CDR1 is KGHDR and CDR2 is SFDVKD in the germline V gene. The CDR3 consists of 13 residues. CDR3: CATSGTYYNEQFF.

The chain has TRBV29-1 and TRBJ2-5. Germline V lookup: CDR1 SQVTM, CDR2 ANQGSEA. The CDR3 is 15 residues long. The CDR3 reads CSADPISVAQETQYF.

This chain joins TRBV2 and TRBJ2-5. Per germline, CDR1 SNHLY and CDR2 FYNNEI. The CDR3 is 14 residues long. The CDR3 region is CASSDIRIQETQYF.

V gene TRBV24-1 combines with J gene TRBJ2-2; TCRdb outputs TRBD1, but without DNA this stays unchecked. The CDR3 loop spans 17 amino acids. Germline CDR1 is KGHDR and CDR2 is SFDVKD. CDR3 protein: CATSEHRGQGATGELFF.

The chain employs TRBV11-2 and TRBJ1-1; there is no DNA to check the TCRdb D call of TRBD1. Germline values: CDR1 SGHAT, CDR2 FQNNGV. The CDR3 has 13 residues. This CDR3 is CASSPGQTLEAFF. The variable domain in full, with the rest retrieved from reference TRBV11-2 and TRBJ1-1, is EAGVAQSPRYKIIEKRQSVAFWCNPISGHATLYWYQQILGQGPKLLIQFQNNGVVDDSQLPKDRFSAERLKGVDSTLKIQPAKLEDSAVYLCASSPGQTLEAFFGQGTRLTVV.

The J gene is TRBJ2-5, the V gene TRBV7-9; absent DNA, TCRdb's TRBD1 call cannot be checked. CDR3 size: 17 residues. Germline V lookup: CDR1 SEHNR, CDR2 FQNEAQ (reference sequence). The CDR3 reads CASSPGGATSAKETQYF.

This chain joins TRBV19 and TRBJ2-1; TCRdb names TRBD2, which stays unverified in the absence of DNA. The CDR3 totals 16 residues. In germline, CDR1 is LNHDA, CDR2 SQIVND (reference sequence). The CDR3 protein is CASSIVAGGAPNEQFF.

The chain combines TRBV27 with TRBJ1-5. The germline gives CDR1 MNHEY, CDR2 SMNVEV (reference sequence). This CDR3 spans 13 amino acids. CDR3 region: CASSSSVGQPQHF.

The chain has TRBV6-6 and TRBJ2-3; TCRdb outputs TRBD1, but without DNA this stays unchecked. Per the germline V gene, CDR1 is MNHNY and CDR2 is SVGAGI (reference sequence). CDR3 length: 17 amino acids. The CDR3 reads CASSYPGDRGPSDTQYF.

This rearrangement joins TRBV27 to TRBJ1-4. The length of the CDR3 is 17 residues. Germline lookup yields CDR1 MNHEY and CDR2 SMNVEV (reference sequence). CDR3 sequence: CASSLIPVVGTNEKLFF. Filled out from reference TRBV27 and TRBJ1-4, the complete variable domain reads EAQVTQNPRYLITVTGKKLTVTCSQNMNHEYMSWYRQDPGLGLRQIYYSMNVEVTDKGDVPEGYKVSRKEKRNFPLILESPSPNQTSLYFCASSLIPVVGTNEKLFFGSGTQLSVL.

The chain has TRBV4-1 and TRBJ2-7. The CDR3 consists of 16 residues. The germline V gene has CDR1 MGHRA and CDR2 YSYEKL. CDR3 loop: CASSQDNYEQVQEQYF.

This chain links TRBV4-2 with TRBJ2-2; TCRdb gives TRBD1 as the D gene, but with no DNA this cannot be confirmed. The CDR3 is 15 residues long. The germline gives CDR1 LGHNA, CDR2 YNFKEQ. This chain's CDR3 is CASSQEGDSTGELFF.

The chain recombines TRBV3-1 with TRBJ2-4; the TRBD1 assignment by TCRdb is unverifiable without DNA. Germline V gives CDR1 LGHDT, CDR2 YNNKEL (reference sequence). The CDR3 contains 16 residues. CDR3 in amino acids: CASSPGDPMAKNIQYF.